This TCR beta chain appears in the sequencing data of a study of blood T cells in healthy people across ages. Broader study findings: Expanded clonotype changes were possibly confounded by unknown donor CMV status.

PCR was performed a second time for about 6 to 12 cycles using a sample-barcoded 5' primer and a J-beta primer mix. TCRdb analysed the 5' RACE reads with MiXCR anew, one entry per CDR3 protein. The sample contains about 720,000 distinct CDR3 sequences, about 20% of which appear only once. V was clipped by 0 bases and J by 0 bases, with 13 bases between them. The CDR3 spans 17 residues. About this clonotype: Its target is not known.

Sequenced: blood. The TCR was taken from a man between 65 and 80 years old in good health. The V call is TRBV23-1, the J call TRBJ2-3; D possibly uses TRBD1 or TRBD2 (5 bases each). TRBV23-1 has ORF status, its function being uncertain. CDR3 sequence reads: CASSQSAGRRSTDTQYF. The CDR3 bases are TGCGCCAGCAGTCAATCGGCAGGGAGAAGGAGCACAGATACGCAGTATTTT.